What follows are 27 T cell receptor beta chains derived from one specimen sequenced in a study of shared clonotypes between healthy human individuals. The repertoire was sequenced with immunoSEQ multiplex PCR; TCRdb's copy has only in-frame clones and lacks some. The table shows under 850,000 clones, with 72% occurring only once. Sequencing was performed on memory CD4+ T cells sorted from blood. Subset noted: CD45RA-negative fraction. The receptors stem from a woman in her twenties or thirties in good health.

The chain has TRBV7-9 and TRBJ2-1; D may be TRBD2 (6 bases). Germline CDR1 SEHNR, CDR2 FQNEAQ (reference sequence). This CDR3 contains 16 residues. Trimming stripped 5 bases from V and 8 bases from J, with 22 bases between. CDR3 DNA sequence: TGTGCCAGCAGCCTAGGGCCGGGAGTCGCCGGGCATGAGCAGTTCTTC. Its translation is CASSLGPGVAGHEQFF.

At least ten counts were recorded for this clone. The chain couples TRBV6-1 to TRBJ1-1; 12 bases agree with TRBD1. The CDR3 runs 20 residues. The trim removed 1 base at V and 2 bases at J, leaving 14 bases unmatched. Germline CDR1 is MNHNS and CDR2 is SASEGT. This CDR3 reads CASSEGRDRGRWLSNTEAFF. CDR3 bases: TGTGCCAGCAGTGAAGGTAGGGACAGGGGGCGATGGCTGAGTAACACTGAAGCTTTCTTT.

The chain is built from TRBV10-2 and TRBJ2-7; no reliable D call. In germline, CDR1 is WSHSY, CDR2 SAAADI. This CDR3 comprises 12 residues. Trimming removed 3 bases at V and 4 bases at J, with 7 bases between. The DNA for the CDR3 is TGCGCCAGCAGTGAACAGAATTACGAGCAGTACTTC. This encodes CASSEQNYEQYF.

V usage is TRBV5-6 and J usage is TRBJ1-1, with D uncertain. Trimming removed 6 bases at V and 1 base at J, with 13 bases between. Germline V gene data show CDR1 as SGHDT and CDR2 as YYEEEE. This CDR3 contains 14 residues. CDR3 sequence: CASTKFGPNTEAFF. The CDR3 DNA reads TGTGCCAGCACCAAGTTCGGACCGAACACTGAAGCTTTCTTT.

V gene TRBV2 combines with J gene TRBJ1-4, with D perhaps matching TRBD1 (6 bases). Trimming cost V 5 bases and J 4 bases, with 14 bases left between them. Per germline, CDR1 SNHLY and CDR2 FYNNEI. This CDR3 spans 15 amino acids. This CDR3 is CASSLRGGGNEKLFF. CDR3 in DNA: TGTGCCAGCAGTCTCAGGGGAGGGGGTAATGAAAAACTGTTTTTT.

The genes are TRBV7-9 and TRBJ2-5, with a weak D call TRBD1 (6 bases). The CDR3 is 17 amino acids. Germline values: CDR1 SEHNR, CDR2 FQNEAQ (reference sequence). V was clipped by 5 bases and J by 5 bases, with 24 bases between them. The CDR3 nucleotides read TGTGCCAGCAGCCTGACCAGGACAGTCGACAGCGGTGAGACCCAGTACTTC. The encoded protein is CASSLTRTVDSGETQYF.

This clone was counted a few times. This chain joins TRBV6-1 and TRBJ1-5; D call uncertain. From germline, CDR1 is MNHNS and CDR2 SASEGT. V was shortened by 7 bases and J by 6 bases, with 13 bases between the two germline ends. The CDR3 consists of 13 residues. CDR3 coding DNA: TGTGCCAGCACGAGGCAGGAAGCTCAGCCCCAGCATTTT. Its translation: CASTRQEAQPQHF.

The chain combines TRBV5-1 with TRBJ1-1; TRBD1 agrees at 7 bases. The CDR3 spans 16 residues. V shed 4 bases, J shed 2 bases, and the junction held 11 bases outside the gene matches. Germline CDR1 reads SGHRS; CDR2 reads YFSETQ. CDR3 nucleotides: TGCGCCAGCAGCCCGGGGACAGAGAGCCTTAACACTGAAGCTTTCTTT. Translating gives CASSPGTESLNTEAFF.

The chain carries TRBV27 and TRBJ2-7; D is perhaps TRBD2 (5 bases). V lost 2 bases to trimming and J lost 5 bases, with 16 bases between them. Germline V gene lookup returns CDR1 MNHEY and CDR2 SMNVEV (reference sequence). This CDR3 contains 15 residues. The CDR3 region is CASSLDRRAPDEQYF. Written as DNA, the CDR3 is TGTGCCAGCAGTTTAGATCGGCGGGCCCCAGACGAGCAGTACTTC.

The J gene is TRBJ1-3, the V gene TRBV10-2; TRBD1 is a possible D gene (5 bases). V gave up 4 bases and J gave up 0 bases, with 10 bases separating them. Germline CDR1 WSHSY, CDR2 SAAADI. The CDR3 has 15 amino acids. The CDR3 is CASSARTISGNTIYF. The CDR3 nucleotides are TGCGCCAGCAGTGCCCGGACAATCTCTGGAAACACCATATATTTT.

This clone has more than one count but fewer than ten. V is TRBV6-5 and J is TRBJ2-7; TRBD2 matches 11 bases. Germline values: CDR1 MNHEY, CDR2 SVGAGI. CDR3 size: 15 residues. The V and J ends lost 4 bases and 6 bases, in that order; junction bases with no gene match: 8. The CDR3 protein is CASSFSLAGGREQYF. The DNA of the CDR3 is TGTGCCAGCAGTTTCTCGCTAGCGGGAGGTCGCGAGCAGTACTTC.

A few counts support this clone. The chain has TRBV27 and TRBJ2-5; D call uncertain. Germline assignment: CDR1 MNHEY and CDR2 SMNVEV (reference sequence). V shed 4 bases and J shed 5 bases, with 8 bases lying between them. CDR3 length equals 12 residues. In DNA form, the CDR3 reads TGTGCCAGCAGTTCGGCTTCGGAGACCCAGTACTTC. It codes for CASSSASETQYF.

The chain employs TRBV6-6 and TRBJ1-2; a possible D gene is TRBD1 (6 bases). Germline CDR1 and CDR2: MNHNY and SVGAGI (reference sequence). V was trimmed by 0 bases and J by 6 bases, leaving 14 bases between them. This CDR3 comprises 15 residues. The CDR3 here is CASSYSTGHGDGYTF. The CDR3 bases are TGTGCCAGCAGTTACTCGACAGGCCATGGGGATGGCTACACCTTC.

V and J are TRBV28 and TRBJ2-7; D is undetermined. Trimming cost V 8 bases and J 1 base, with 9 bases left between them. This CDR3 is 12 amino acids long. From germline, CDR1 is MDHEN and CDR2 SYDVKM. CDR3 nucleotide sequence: TGTGCCAGCTCCGACACTTCCTACGAGCAGTACTTC. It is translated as CASSDTSYEQYF.

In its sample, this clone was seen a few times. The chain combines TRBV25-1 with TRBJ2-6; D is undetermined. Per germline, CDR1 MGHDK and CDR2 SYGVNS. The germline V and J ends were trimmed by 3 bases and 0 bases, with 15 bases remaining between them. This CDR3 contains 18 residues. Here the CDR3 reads CASSERSSPDSGANVLTF. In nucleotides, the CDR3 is TGTGCCAGCAGTGAGAGGAGCAGCCCCGACTCTGGGGCCAACGTCCTGACTTTC. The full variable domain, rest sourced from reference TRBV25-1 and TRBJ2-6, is EADIYQTPRYLVIGTGKKITLECSQTMGHDKMYWYQQDPGMELHLIHYSYGVNSTEKGDLSSESTVSRIRTEHFPLTLESARPSHTSQYLCASSERSSPDSGANVLTFGAGSRLTVL.

The CDR3 protein is CASSARQGPTGELFF. The CDR3 DNA is TGTGCCAGCAGCGCCCGACAGGGACCCACCGGGGAGCTGTTTTTT. The V and J genes are TRBV14 and TRBJ2-2; 7 bases agree with TRBD1. The CDR3 has 15 amino acids. V lost 5 bases, J lost 4 bases, and 7 bases stayed unmatched. The germline V gene has CDR1 SGHDN and CDR2 FVKESK.

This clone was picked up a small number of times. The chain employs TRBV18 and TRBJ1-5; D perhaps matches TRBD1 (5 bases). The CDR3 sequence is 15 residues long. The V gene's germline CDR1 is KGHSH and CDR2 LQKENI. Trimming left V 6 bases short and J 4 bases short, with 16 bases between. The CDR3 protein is CASSFLGQKNQPQHF. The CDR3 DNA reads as TGTGCCAGCTCTTTCTTGGGGCAGAAAAATCAGCCCCAGCATTTT.

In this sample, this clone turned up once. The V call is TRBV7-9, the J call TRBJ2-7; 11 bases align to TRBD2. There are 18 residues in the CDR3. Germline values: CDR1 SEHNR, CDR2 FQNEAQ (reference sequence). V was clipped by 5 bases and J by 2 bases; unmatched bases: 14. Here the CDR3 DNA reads TGTGCCAGCAGCCAGGGGACTAGCGGAGGAAAGCATCCCTACGAGCAGTACTTC. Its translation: CASSQGTSGGKHPYEQYF.

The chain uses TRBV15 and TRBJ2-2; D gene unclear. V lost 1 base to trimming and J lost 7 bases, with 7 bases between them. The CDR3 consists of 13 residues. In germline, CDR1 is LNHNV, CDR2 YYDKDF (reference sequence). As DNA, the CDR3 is TGTGCCACCAGCAGAGTCGTAGGCGGGGAGCTGTTTTTT. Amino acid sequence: CATSRVVGGELFF.

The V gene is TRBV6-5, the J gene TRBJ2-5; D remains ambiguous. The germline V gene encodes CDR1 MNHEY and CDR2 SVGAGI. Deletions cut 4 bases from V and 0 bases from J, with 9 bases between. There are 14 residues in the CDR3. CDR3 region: CASSLPEYQETQYF. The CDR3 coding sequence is TGTGCCAGCAGTTTGCCAGAGTACCAAGAGACCCAGTACTTC.

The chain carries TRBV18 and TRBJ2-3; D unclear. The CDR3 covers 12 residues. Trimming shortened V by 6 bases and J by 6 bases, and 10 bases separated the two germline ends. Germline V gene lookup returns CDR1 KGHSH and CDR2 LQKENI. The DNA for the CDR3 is TGTGCCAGCTCCAACCGCGTGGATACGCAGTATTTT. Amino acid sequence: CASSNRVDTQYF.

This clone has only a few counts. The CDR3 loop reads CASSGGQTYEQYF. The CDR3 DNA sequence: TGTGCCAGCAGTGGGGGACAGACCTACGAGCAGTACTTC. The chain carries TRBV6-6 and TRBJ2-7; TRBD1 agrees at 7 bases. J lost 2 bases, V lost 5 bases, and 3 bases had no gene match. The CDR3 length is 13 residues. CDR1 and CDR2 from the germline V gene are MNHNY and SVGAGI (reference sequence).

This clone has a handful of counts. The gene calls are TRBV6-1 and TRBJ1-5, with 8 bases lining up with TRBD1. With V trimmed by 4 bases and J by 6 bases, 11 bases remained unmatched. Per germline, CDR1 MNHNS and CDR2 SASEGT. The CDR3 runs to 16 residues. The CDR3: CASSGYRGQVLQPQHF. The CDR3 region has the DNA TGTGCCAGCAGTGGATATAGGGGACAGGTCCTTCAGCCCCAGCATTTT.

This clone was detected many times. The CDR3 loop reads CASSQETAMGYGYTF. CDR3 nucleotides: TGCGCCAGCAGCCAAGAGACAGCTATGGGTTATGGCTACACCTTC. This chain uses TRBV4-1 with TRBJ1-2; the D gene is possibly TRBD1 (5 bases). Trimming shortened V by 0 bases and J by 5 bases, and 13 bases separated the two germline ends. This CDR3 region has 15 residues. Germline CDR1 MGHRA, CDR2 YSYEKL.

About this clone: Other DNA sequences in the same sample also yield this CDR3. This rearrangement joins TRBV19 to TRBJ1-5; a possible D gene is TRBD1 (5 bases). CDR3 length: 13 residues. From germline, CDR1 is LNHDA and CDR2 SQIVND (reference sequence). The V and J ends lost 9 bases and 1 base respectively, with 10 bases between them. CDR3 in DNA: TGTGCCAGCCGGGACCCAAGCAATCAGCCCCAGCATTTT. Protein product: CASRDPSNQPQHF.

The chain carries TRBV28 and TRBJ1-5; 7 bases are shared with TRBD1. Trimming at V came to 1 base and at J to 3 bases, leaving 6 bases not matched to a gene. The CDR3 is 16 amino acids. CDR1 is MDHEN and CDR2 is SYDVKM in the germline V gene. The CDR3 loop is CASSLSGQRDNQPQHF. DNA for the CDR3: TGTGCCAGCAGTTTATCGGGACAGAGGGACAATCAGCCCCAGCATTTT.

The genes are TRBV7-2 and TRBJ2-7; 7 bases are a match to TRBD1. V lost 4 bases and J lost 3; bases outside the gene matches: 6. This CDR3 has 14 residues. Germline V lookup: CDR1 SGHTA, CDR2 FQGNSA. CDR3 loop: CASSWGRTGYEQYF. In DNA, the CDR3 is TGTGCCAGCAGCTGGGGCCGGACAGGCTACGAGCAGTACTTC. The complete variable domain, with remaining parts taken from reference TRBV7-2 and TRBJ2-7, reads GAGVSQSPSNKVTEKGKDVELRCDPISGHTALYWYRQSLGQGLEFLIYFQGNSAPDKSGLPSDRFSAERTGGSVSTLTIQRTQQEDSAVYLCASSWGRTGYEQYFGPGTRLTVT.